A single sample gave rise to the 24 T cell receptor beta chains below, sequenced in a study of control samples from healthy donors and cancer patients. TCRdb keeps only in-frame clones here, not all; method: immunoSEQ multiplex PCR. The sample shows around 68,000 clones, approximately 88% of them seen only once. Sequences were obtained from PBMCs. The receptors come from a woman aged 50 to 60 with lung cancer.

This clone was detected a few times. The V and J genes are TRBV13 and TRBJ2-3; D remains ambiguous. Looked up from germline, CDR1 is PRHDT and CDR2 is FYEKMQ (reference sequence). The CDR3 sequence is 12 residues long. Trimming removed 0 bases at V and 5 bases at J, with 3 bases between. The CDR3 loop is CASSLGRDTQYF. The DNA for the CDR3 is TGTGCCAGCAGCTTAGGGAGAGATACGCAGTATTTT.

J is TRBJ1-2 and V is TRBV25-1; TRBD1 aligns across 8 bases. The germline CDR1 and CDR2 sequences are MGHDK and SYGVNS. The CDR3 extends over 14 amino acids. Trimming at V came to 1 base and at J to 6 bases, leaving 4 bases not matched to a gene. CDR3 sequence: CASSEFVTGDGYTF. In nucleotides, the CDR3 is TGTGCCAGCAGTGAATTCGTGACAGGGGATGGCTACACCTTC.

The chain is built from TRBV20-1 and TRBJ2-1; the D gene is possibly TRBD1 (6 bases). Germline V CDR1 and CDR2: DFQATT, SNEGSKA (reference sequence). Trimming stripped 6 bases from V and 15 bases from J, with 18 bases between. The CDR3 is made up of 11 amino acids. CDR3 nucleotide sequence: TGCAGTGCCACAGGGACGGCTCCTTGGTTCTTC. It translates to CSATGTAPWFF.

V usage is TRBV5-1 and J usage is TRBJ1-1; 8 bases are shared with TRBD1. V shed 4 bases and J 6 bases; nucleotides not matched to a gene: 11. Germline assignment: CDR1 SGHRS and CDR2 YFSETQ. The CDR3 is 15 residues long. CDR3 nucleotides: TGCGCCAGCAGCACAGGACAGGGAGGCTCACCTGAAGCTTTCTTT. Encoded protein: CASSTGQGGSPEAFF. Using reference TRBV5-1 and TRBJ1-1 for the parts outside the CDR3, the full variable domain is KAGVTQTPRYLIKTRGQQVTLSCSPISGHRSVSWYQQTPGQGLQFLFEYFSETQRNKGNFPGRFSGRQFSNSRSEMNVSTLELGDSALYLCASSTGQGGSPEAFFGQGTRLTVV.

V is TRBV6-4 and J is TRBJ2-5; tentatively, D is TRBD1 or TRBD2 (5 bases each). V lost 4 bases and J 5 bases, leaving 11 bases between the germline ends. Germline CDR1 is MRHNA and CDR2 is SNTAGT. This CDR3 is 13 amino acids long. CDR3 bases: TGTGCCAGCAGTGTGCAGGGCGGGGAGACCCAGTACTTC. It encodes CASSVQGGETQYF.

In its sample, this clone was seen once. J is TRBJ2-3 and V is TRBV6-5; D is unclear. Germline V gene data show CDR1 as MNHEY and CDR2 as SVGAGI. CDR3 length equals 13 residues. V was clipped by 2 bases and J by 1 base, with 4 bases between them. Here the CDR3 reads CASSYGGTDTQYF. CDR3 bases: TGTGCCAGCAGTTACGGGGGCACAGATACGCAGTATTTT.

The chain employs TRBV4-3 and TRBJ1-6; 10 bases map to TRBD1. Germline CDR1 and CDR2: LGHNA and YSLEER. The CDR3 is 16 amino acids. The V gene end was trimmed by 1 base and the J gene end by 9 bases; junction bases not matched to a gene: 6. The CDR3 spells CASSQVNRDRGSPLHF. The CDR3 coding sequence is TGCGCCAGCAGCCAAGTTAACCGGGACAGGGGTTCACCCCTCCACTTT.

The chain couples TRBV29-1 to TRBJ1-5; D not certain. Germline V gene data show CDR1 as SQVTM and CDR2 as ANQGSEA. The CDR3 spans 13 residues. Trimming removed 7 bases at V and 9 bases at J, with 19 bases between. The CDR3 reads CSAGPGQGRPQHF. The CDR3, as DNA: TGCAGCGCGGGCCCCGGGCAAGGTCGGCCCCAGCATTTT. Together with reference TRBV29-1 and TRBJ1-5, the CDR3 gives the full variable domain: SAVISQKPSRDICQRGTSLTIQCQVDSQVTMMFWYRQQPGQSLTLIATANQGSEATYESGFVIDKFPISRPNLTFSTLTVSNMSPEDSSIYLCSAGPGQGRPQHFGDGTRLSIL.

V is TRBV18 and J is TRBJ1-2; D is uncertain. Germline V CDR1 and CDR2: KGHSH, LQKENI. The CDR3 is 13 residues long. The V end was cut by 2 bases, the J end by 4 bases, with 8 bases between. The CDR3 is CASSPSDTYGYTF. As DNA, the CDR3 is TGTGCCAGCTCACCATCGGATACCTATGGCTACACCTTC.

This chain joins TRBV5-1 and TRBJ1-2; D remains unclear. From germline, CDR1 is SGHRS and CDR2 YFSETQ. The V end lost 0 bases, the J end lost 0 bases, and 6 bases lay between the germline ends. This CDR3 is built from 14 residues. The CDR3 loop is CASSLDPSNYGYTF. Written as DNA, the CDR3 is TGCGCCAGCAGCTTGGATCCATCTAACTATGGCTACACCTTC.

Written as DNA, the CDR3 is TGCGCCAGCAGCGGGCCCGTCCTAGCGGGGGTAAAGGATACGCAGTATTTT. Protein sequence: CASSGPVLAGVKDTQYF. The J gene is TRBJ2-3, the V gene TRBV4-1; 10 bases map to TRBD2. V shed 5 bases, J shed 6 bases, and the junction held 14 bases outside the gene matches. This CDR3 contains 17 residues. The germline V gene has CDR1 MGHRA and CDR2 YSYEKL.

This clone is a singleton in its sample. V and J are TRBV9 and TRBJ2-7; 7 nucleotides match TRBD1. Germline trimming cut 4 bases from V and 6 bases from J; bases unmatched to any gene: 4. Germline CDR1 reads SGDLS; CDR2 reads YYNGEE. The CDR3 is made up of 12 amino acids. Here the CDR3 DNA reads TGTGCCAGCAGCAATCGACAGGGCGAGCAGTACTTC. Translation gives CASSNRQGEQYF. Full variable domain (outside the CDR3, taken from reference TRBV9 and TRBJ2-7): DSGVTQTPKHLITATGQRVTLRCSPRSGDLSVYWYQQSLDQGLQFLIQYYNGEERAKGNILERFSAQQFPDLHSELNLSSLELGDSALYFCASSNRQGEQYFGPGTRLTVT.

This sequence joins TRBV27 and TRBJ2-2; D unclear. From germline, CDR1 is MNHEY and CDR2 SMNVEV (reference sequence). The CDR3 runs 12 residues. Trimming shortened V by 3 bases and J by 4 bases, and 3 bases separated the two germline ends. The CDR3 sequence is CASSFSTGELFF. DNA for the CDR3: TGTGCCAGCAGTTTTTCCACCGGGGAGCTGTTTTTT.

The chain combines TRBV19 with TRBJ1-3; D call uncertain. This CDR3 region has 15 residues. The V gene's germline CDR1 is LNHDA and CDR2 SQIVND (reference sequence). Trimming stripped 3 bases from V and 4 bases from J, with 13 bases between. CDR3 DNA sequence: TGTGCCAGTAGTATGCGGCCTCCGGAAGGAAACACCATATATTTT. It codes for CASSMRPPEGNTIYF.

The CDR3 spells CASSLNEETQYF. Written as DNA, the CDR3 is TGTGCCAGCAGTTTAAACGAGGAGACCCAGTACTTC. The chain recombines TRBV12-3 or TRBV12-4 with TRBJ2-5; the D is unclear. The V end lost 2 bases, the J end lost 5 bases, and 6 bases lay between the germline ends. The CDR3 is made up of 12 amino acids.

This chain links TRBV19 with TRBJ1-5, with D unresolved. From germline, CDR1 is LNHDA and CDR2 SQIVND (reference sequence). The CDR3 contains 15 residues. Trimming removed 3 bases at V and 3 bases at J, with 12 bases between. The CDR3 nucleotides are TGTGCCAGTAGTATCGGTGGCAATGACAATCAGCCCCAGCATTTT. This translates into CASSIGGNDNQPQHF.

The V gene is TRBV7-3, the J gene TRBJ2-1; 9 bases line up with TRBD2. V dropped 0 bases and J dropped 0; count of bases not matched to a gene: 0. Per the germline V gene, CDR1 is SGHTA and CDR2 is FQGTGA. This CDR3 region has 16 residues. The DNA for the CDR3 is TGTGCCAGCAGCTTAACGACTAGCGGCTCCTACAATGAGCAGTTCTTC. Translation gives CASSLTTSGSYNEQFF.

Regarding this clone: At one end the junction does not follow the germline gene, possibly because of a read error. The rearrangement links TRBV18 to TRBJ1-2; tentatively, D is TRBD1 (5 bases). The CDR3 is 14 residues long. Germline CDR1 KGHSH, CDR2 LQKENI. CDR3 sequence reads: CAGSRTPSNYGYTF. The CDR3 DNA sequence: TGTGCCGGCTCGAGGACACCGTCTAACTATGGCTACACCTTC.

The CDR3 DNA follows: TGTGCCAGCAGCCAAGTCAGGCGGTACCAAGAGACCCAGTACTTC. It codes for CASSQVRRYQETQYF. V and J are TRBV14 and TRBJ2-5; no clear D. The CDR3 has 15 amino acids. Germline loops: CDR1 SGHDN, CDR2 FVKESK. V was clipped by 1 base and J by 0 bases, with 9 bases between them. Full variable domain (remainder filled in from reference TRBV14 and TRBJ2-5): EAGVTQFPSHSVIEKGQTVTLRCDPISGHDNLYWYRRVMGKEIKFLLHFVKESKQDESGMPNNRFLAERTGGTYSTLKVQPAELEDSGVYFCASSQVRRYQETQYFGPGTRLLVL.

This clone was recorded only once. The rearrangement links TRBV19 to TRBJ2-2, with D hard to call. Looked up from germline, CDR1 is LNHDA and CDR2 is SQIVND (reference sequence). There are 14 residues in the CDR3. V lost 3 bases and J 1 base, leaving 6 bases between the germline ends. Here the CDR3 reads CASSMNLNTGELFF. Written as DNA, the CDR3 is TGTGCCAGTAGTATGAACCTGAACACCGGGGAGCTGTTTTTT.

The chain couples TRBV29-1 to TRBJ1-1, with D unclear. CDR1 is SQVTM, CDR2 ANQGSEA, per germline. The CDR3 consists of 11 residues. V lost 3 bases to trimming and J lost 1 base, with 3 bases between them. For the CDR3, the DNA is TGCAGCGTTGACTGGAACACTGAAGCTTTCTTT. It codes for CSVDWNTEAFF. The full variable domain, its missing parts supplied by reference TRBV29-1 and TRBJ1-1, is SAVISQKPSRDICQRGTSLTIQCQVDSQVTMMFWYRQQPGQSLTLIATANQGSEATYESGFVIDKFPISRPNLTFSTLTVSNMSPEDSSIYLCSVDWNTEAFFGQGTRLTVV.

The chain joins TRBV5-1 to TRBJ2-5; D is ambiguous. In germline, CDR1 is SGHRS, CDR2 YFSETQ. The CDR3 runs 12 residues. Between the trimmed V and J ends, which lost 2 bases and 5 bases, there was a span of 7 bases. The DNA of the CDR3 is TGCGCCAGCAGCTTAGGTATCGAGACCCAGTACTTC. Residues: CASSLGIETQYF.

V gene TRBV6-2 or TRBV6-3 combines with J gene TRBJ1-1; D unresolved. V shed 5 bases and J shed 8 bases, with 9 bases lying between them. CDR1 MNHEY and CDR2 SVGEGT come from the germline V gene. This CDR3 region has 11 residues. The CDR3 region is CASSTLNEAFF. CDR3 sequence (DNA): TGTGCCAGCAGTACTTTAAACGAAGCTTTCTTT.

This chain connects TRBV4-3 to TRBJ2-7; no clear D gene. V lost 4 bases to trimming and J lost 5 bases, with 12 bases between them. Germline V CDR1 and CDR2: LGHNA, YSLEER. The CDR3 consists of 13 residues. CDR3 DNA: TGCGCCAGCAGCCTAATTCGTGGCGACGAGCAGTACTTC. Translating it yields CASSLIRGDEQYF.